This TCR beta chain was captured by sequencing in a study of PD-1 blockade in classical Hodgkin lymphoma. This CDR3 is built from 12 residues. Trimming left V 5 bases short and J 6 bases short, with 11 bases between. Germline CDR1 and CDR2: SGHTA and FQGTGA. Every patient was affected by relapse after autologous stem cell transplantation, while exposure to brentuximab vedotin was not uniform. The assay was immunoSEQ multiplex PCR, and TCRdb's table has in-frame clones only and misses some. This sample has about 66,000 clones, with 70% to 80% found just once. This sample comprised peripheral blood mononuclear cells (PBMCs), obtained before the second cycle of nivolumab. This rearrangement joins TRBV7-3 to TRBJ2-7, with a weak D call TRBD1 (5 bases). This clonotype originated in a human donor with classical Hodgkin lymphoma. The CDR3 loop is CASSQQGGEQYF. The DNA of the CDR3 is TGTGCCAGCAGCCAGCAGGGTGGCGAGCAGTACTTC.